The 19 T cell receptor beta chains below come from one sample, sequenced in a study of T cell repertoires in cytomegalovirus infection. One entry per CDR3 protein, called by TCRdb with MiXCR from the reads. Here the sample spans some 300,000 distinct CDR3 sequences, about 8.8% being singletons. Sequences were obtained from PBMCs. The receptors were gathered from a human donor in good health (CMV status not recorded). Some clones in this sample may be carry-over from other donors' samples.

This clonotype appeared many times. This chain joins TRBV5-1 and TRBJ2-1; no clear D. In germline, CDR1 is SGHRS, CDR2 YFSETQ. Trimming left V 2 bases short and J 1 base short, with 13 bases between. The length of the CDR3 is 16 residues. The CDR3 bases are TGCGCCAGCAGCTTACCTCGACATGGTTCCTACAATGAGCAGTTCTTC. It yields the protein CASSLPRHGSYNEQFF.

This clonotype was counted only a few times. This chain connects TRBV20-1 to TRBJ2-5; TRBD2 matches 12 bases. This CDR3 has 16 amino acids. Looked up from germline, CDR1 is DFQATT and CDR2 is SNEGSKA (reference sequence). The junction had 8 bases not matched to a gene; V was cut back by 4 bases and J by 2 bases. The chain's CDR3 is CSAIRTSGGTQETQYF. CDR3 in DNA: TGCAGTGCTATCCGTACTAGCGGGGGGACGCAAGAGACCCAGTACTTC.

The chain is built from TRBV20-1 and TRBJ2-3, with D possibly being TRBD2 (6 bases). This CDR3 region has 18 residues. The V end was cut by 1 base, the J end by 1 base, with 21 bases between. Germline V gene data show CDR1 as DFQATT and CDR2 as SNEGSKA (reference sequence). CDR3 bases: TGCAGTGCTAGAGCCCCGGGCGTGGTGGGCGGGGGCACAGATACGCAGTATTTT. Translating gives CSARAPGVVGGGTDTQYF.

The table lists this clonotype with many counts. The chain carries TRBV5-5 and TRBJ1-1; perhaps TRBD1 as D (6 bases). V was shortened by 4 bases and J by 5 bases, with 18 bases between the two germline ends. Germline CDR1 and CDR2: SGHKS and YYEKEE (reference sequence). This CDR3 region has 15 residues. The CDR3 DNA sequence: TGTGCCAGCAGCCGACGACAGGACCCTGGGACTGAAGCTTTCTTT. It yields the protein CASSRRQDPGTEAFF.

This clonotype occurred a few times. V and J are TRBV7-2 and TRBJ1-1; 7 bases map to TRBD1. The germline CDR1 and CDR2 sequences are SGHTA and FQGNSA. The CDR3 length is 16 residues. The ends lost 5 bases at V and 0 bases at J; junction bases unmatched: 9. Here the CDR3 reads CASSTRTGHMNTEAFF. The CDR3, as DNA: TGTGCCAGCAGCACCAGGACAGGACACATGAACACTGAAGCTTTCTTT.

Only a few counts were recorded for this clonotype. The gene calls are TRBV6-5 and TRBJ2-3; 7 nucleotides agree with TRBD1. The CDR3 has 15 amino acids. Germline CDR1 and CDR2: MNHEY and SVGAGI. V gave up 3 bases and J gave up 2 bases; unmatched junction bases: 5. The CDR3 coding sequence is TGTGCCAGCAGTTATAACAGGGGACACACAGATACGCAGTATTTT. It translates to CASSYNRGHTDTQYF.

V is TRBV6-2 or TRBV6-3 and J is TRBJ2-5, with D unclear. This CDR3 has 16 residues. Germline CDR1 MNHEY, CDR2 SVGEGT. The V gene lost 2 bases and the J gene lost 0 bases, with 13 bases spanning the gap. The CDR3 sequence: CASSYRKDSDQETQYF. The CDR3 region has the DNA TGTGCCAGCAGTTACCGGAAGGATTCGGACCAAGAGACCCAGTACTTC.

This clonotype was seen a handful of times. The V gene is TRBV19, the J gene TRBJ2-5; D possibly corresponds to TRBD1 (6 bases). The CDR3 is made up of 13 amino acids. CDR1 and CDR2 (germline): LNHDA, SQIVND (reference sequence). Trimming left V 7 bases short and J 5 bases short, with 14 bases between. This CDR3 reads CASTTGIRETQYF. For the CDR3, the DNA is TGTGCCAGTACTACAGGGATCCGGGAGACCCAGTACTTC.

This clonotype was picked up many times. The V and J genes are TRBV28 and TRBJ1-1; D is perhaps TRBD1 (6 bases). Germline CDR1 MDHEN, CDR2 SYDVKM. The V and J ends lost 3 bases and 7 bases respectively, with 12 bases between them. This CDR3 has 13 amino acids. The CDR3 DNA follows: TGTGCCAGCAGTTTCGCGGGGGCTGGTGAAGCTTTCTTT. This codes for CASSFAGAGEAFF.

The chain has TRBV29-1 and TRBJ1-2; TRBD1 is a possible D gene (5 bases). CDR3 size: 13 residues. Deletions cut 6 bases from V and 1 base from J, with 12 bases between. Germline CDR1 and CDR2: SQVTM and ANQGSEA. The CDR3 loop reads CSVPRQFNYGYTF. CDR3 coding DNA: TGCAGCGTCCCCAGACAGTTTAACTATGGCTACACCTTC.

The V call is TRBV2, the J call TRBJ2-7; TRBD1 matches 7 bases. The V gene end was trimmed by 8 bases and the J gene end by 7 bases; junction bases not matched to a gene: 8. The CDR3 is 12 residues long. In germline, CDR1 is SNHLY, CDR2 FYNNEI. The CDR3 protein is CASRDSIGEQYF. The CDR3 DNA reads as TGTGCCAGCCGGGACAGCATTGGTGAGCAGTACTTC. The entire variable domain, with the rest obtained from reference TRBV2 and TRBJ2-7, is as follows: EPEVTQTPSHQVTQMGQEVILRCVPISNHLYFYWYRQILGQKVEFLVSFYNNEISEKSEIFDDQFSVERPDGSNFTLKIRSTKLEDSAMYFCASRDSIGEQYFGPGTRLTVT.

This clonotype was seen many times. The chain joins TRBV27 to TRBJ1-5, with 8 bases matching TRBD1. CDR1 is MNHEY and CDR2 is SMNVEV in the germline V gene (reference sequence). The CDR3 covers 15 residues. V lost 8 bases to trimming and J lost 2 bases; unmatched junction nucleotides: 8. DNA for the CDR3: TGTGCCAGCCAAGGACAGGGAGATGGCAATCAGCCCCAGCATTTT. This translates into CASQGQGDGNQPQHF.

This clonotype has at least ten counts. The chain combines TRBV6-6 with TRBJ1-6, with D possibly TRBD1 on 5 matching bases. The V and J ends lost 3 bases and 7 bases respectively, with 22 bases between them. The CDR3 is 18 amino acids. The V gene's germline CDR1 is MNHNY and CDR2 SVGAGI (reference sequence). CDR3 loop: CASSYRGPGLGGNSPLHF. CDR3 bases: TGTGCCAGCAGTTATAGGGGACCGGGGTTGGGAGGGAATTCACCCCTCCACTTT.

This clonotype was picked up a small number of times. The junction differs from germline at one of its ends, possibly a read error. The rearrangement links TRBV4-2 to TRBJ1-2, with no clear D. The CDR3 runs 16 residues. Per germline, CDR1 LGHNA and CDR2 YNFKEQ. CDR3 coding DNA: TGTGCCAGCAGCAAAGAGGGCCGGACGGATTACTATGGCTACACCTTC. The encoded protein is CASSKEGRTDYYGYTF.

This clonotype was picked up many times. The CDR3 coding sequence is TGTGCCAGCAGTCCCGGGACAGGGGAGGTACCCGGGGAGCTGTTTTTT. As protein: CASSPGTGEVPGELFF. The chain links TRBV12-3 or TRBV12-4 to TRBJ2-2; TRBD1 aligns across 10 bases. This CDR3 is 16 amino acids long. The J segment lost 6 bases and the V segment lost 5 bases, leaving 9 bases of the junction unmatched.

This clonotype was counted many times. This sequence joins TRBV7-3 and TRBJ2-1; D is unclear. CDR3 length: 14 amino acids. Trimming pared 5 bases from V and 8 bases from J, leaving 16 bases between. Germline lookup yields CDR1 SGHTA and CDR2 FQGTGA. CDR3 DNA: TGTGCCAGCAGCGCCGGGTCCAGGTCCCATGAGCAGTTCTTC. Translating gives CASSAGSRSHEQFF.

The table lists this clonotype with many counts. The chain links TRBV12-3 or TRBV12-4 to TRBJ2-5, with 10 bases matching TRBD1. This CDR3 has 14 amino acids. J was trimmed by 7 bases and V by 7 bases; bases with no gene match: 9. As DNA, the CDR3 is TGTGCCAGCACCGGGACAGGGGCGATTGGGACCCAGTACTTC. Protein: CASTGTGAIGTQYF.

This clonotype was counted at least ten times. The chain couples TRBV7-9 to TRBJ2-7, with D possibly TRBD1 on 6 matching bases. CDR1 is SEHNR and CDR2 is FQNEAQ in the germline V gene (reference sequence). V was trimmed by 11 bases and J by 0 bases, leaving 11 bases between them. The CDR3 runs to 12 residues. The chain's CDR3 is CALQGDSYEQYF. Written as DNA, the CDR3 is TGTGCCTTACAGGGAGACTCCTACGAGCAGTACTTC.

V is TRBV20-1 and J is TRBJ2-5; 7 nucleotides agree with TRBD1. There are 17 residues in the CDR3. V shed 0 bases, J shed 1 base, and the junction held 11 bases outside the gene matches. CDR1 and CDR2 from the germline V gene are DFQATT and SNEGSKA (reference sequence). The CDR3 DNA sequence: TGCAGTGCTAGAGATCGACGGTTGGGACAGTTCCAAGAGACCCAGTACTTC. It yields the protein CSARDRRLGQFQETQYF.